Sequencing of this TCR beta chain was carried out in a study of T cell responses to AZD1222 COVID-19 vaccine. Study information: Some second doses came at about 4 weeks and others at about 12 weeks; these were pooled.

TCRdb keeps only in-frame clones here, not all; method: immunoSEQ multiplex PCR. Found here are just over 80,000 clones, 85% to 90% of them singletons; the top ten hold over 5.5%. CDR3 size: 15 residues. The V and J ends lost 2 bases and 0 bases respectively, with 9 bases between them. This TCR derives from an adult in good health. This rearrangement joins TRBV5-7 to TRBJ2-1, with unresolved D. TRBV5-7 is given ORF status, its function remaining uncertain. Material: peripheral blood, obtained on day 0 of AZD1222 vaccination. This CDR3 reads CASSFLTSSYNEQFF. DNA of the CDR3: TGTGCCAGCAGCTTCCTTACGAGCTCCTACAATGAGCAGTTCTTC.